Described below is a single T cell receptor (beta chain) sequence and its context. No antigen is known for it. This sample was included in a study of identifying expanded T cells in peripheral blood. Study results and limitations: Over about two and four weeks, about 15 and 19 clones changed, versus around 1.3 between replicates. Two-week clone count variance significantly increased as total template count grew.

Repertoires were generated with immunoSEQ multiplex PCR, while TCRdb's copy carries only in-frame clones and drops some. The sample yields roughly 56,000 clones, about 85% seen once. Collection occurred without any documented infections or immune events in donors. Sequencing was performed on blood. The receptor was derived from a person aged 18 to 75 in good health.

CDR3 DNA sequence: TGTGCCAGCTCACCACCTGCAGGGTCCCAGGAGCAGTTCTTC. Translating it yields CASSPPAGSQEQFF. The chain recombines TRBV18 with TRBJ2-1, with D possibly TRBD1 on 5 matching bases. The CDR3 has 14 residues. Trimming took off 0 bases at V and 10 bases at J, with 13 bases between the two ends. The germline gives CDR1 KGHSH, CDR2 LQKENI.